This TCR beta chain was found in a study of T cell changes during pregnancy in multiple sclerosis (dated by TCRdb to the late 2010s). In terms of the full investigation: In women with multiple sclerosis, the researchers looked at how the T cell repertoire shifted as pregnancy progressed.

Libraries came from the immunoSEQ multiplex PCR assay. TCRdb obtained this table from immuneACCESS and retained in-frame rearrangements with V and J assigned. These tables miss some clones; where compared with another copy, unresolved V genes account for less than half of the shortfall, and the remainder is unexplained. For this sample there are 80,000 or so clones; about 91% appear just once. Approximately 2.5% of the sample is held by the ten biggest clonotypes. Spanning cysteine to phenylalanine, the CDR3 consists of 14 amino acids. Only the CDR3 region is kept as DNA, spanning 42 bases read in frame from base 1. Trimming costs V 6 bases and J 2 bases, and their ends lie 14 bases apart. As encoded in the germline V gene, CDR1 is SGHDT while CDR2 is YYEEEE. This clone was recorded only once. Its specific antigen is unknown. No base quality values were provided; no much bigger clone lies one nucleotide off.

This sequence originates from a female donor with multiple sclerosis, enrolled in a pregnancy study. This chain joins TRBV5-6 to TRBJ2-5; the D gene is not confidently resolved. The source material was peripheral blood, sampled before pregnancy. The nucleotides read TGTGCCAGCACCCTATTCACAGTACAAGAGACCCAGTACTTC. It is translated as CASTLFTVQETQYF.